The 2 T cell receptor beta chains reported below all come from one sample, sequenced in a study of T-cell reconstitution after alpha-beta-depleted transplantation in children. The TCRbeta library was prepared with unique molecular identifiers. TCRdb processed the PCR reads anew with MiXCR; each CDR3 protein has one entry. The sample carries around 960,000 distinct CDR3 sequences, roughly 29% recorded once. The sample consisted of PBMCs, mostly from graft donor cells, taken 360 days after TCRalphabeta/CD19-depleted stem cell transplant. Every receptor here comes from a boy in the first two years of life who had a stem cell transplant for SCID, so the T cells may come from the graft donor.

A few counts support this clonotype. The rearrangement joins TRBV12-3 or TRBV12-4 to TRBJ2-7; 9 nucleotides align to TRBD2. The CDR3 loop spans 16 amino acids. Trimming removed 5 bases from V and 0 bases from J; junction bases left unmatched: 8. The CDR3 here is CASSPRIAGASYEQYF. The CDR3 DNA reads as TGTGCCAGCAGTCCTCGCATAGCGGGGGCCTCCTACGAGCAGTACTTC.

This chain connects TRBV12-3 or TRBV12-4 to TRBJ1-1; D is perhaps TRBD1 (6 bases). This CDR3 is built from 15 residues. V dropped 6 bases and J dropped 1 base, with 15 bases sitting between them. CDR3 amino acids: CASSRRLGQNTEAFF. Here the CDR3 DNA reads TGTGCCAGCAGCCGGCGTCTGGGACAGAACACTGAAGCTTTCTTT.